This T cell receptor beta chain was sequenced for a study of control samples from healthy donors and cancer patients. Clones were sequenced by immunoSEQ multiplex PCR, and TCRdb holds only the in-frame ones, with some missing. In the table there are 82,000 or so clones, approximately 94% of which are singletons. Looked up from germline, CDR1 is SGHDN and CDR2 is FVKESK. The CDR3 runs 16 residues. The trim removed 4 bases at V and 3 bases at J, leaving 12 bases unmatched. The chain uses TRBV14 and TRBJ2-7, with 7 bases identical to TRBD2. Source material: blood. The clonotype originates from a woman aged 18-29 years in good health. This CDR3 is CASSLRIPGGDYEQYF. CDR3 DNA sequence: TGTGCCAGCAGCCTACGAATCCCGGGGGGTGACTACGAGCAGTACTTC.